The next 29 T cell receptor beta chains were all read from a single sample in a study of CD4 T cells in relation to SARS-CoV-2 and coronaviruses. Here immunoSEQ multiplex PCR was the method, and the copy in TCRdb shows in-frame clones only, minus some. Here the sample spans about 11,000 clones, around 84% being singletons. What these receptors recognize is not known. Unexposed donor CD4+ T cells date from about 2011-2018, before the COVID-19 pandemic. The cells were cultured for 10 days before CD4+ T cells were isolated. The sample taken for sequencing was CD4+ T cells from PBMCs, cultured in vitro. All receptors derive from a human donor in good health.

The CDR3 is CASSQGGGDYNEQFF. In DNA form, the CDR3 reads TGCGCCAGCAGCCAAGGCGGGGGAGACTACAATGAGCAGTTCTTC. The rearrangement links TRBV4-1 to TRBJ2-1; TRBD2 aligns across 7 bases. Looked up from germline, CDR1 is MGHRA and CDR2 is YSYEKL. V dropped 1 base and J dropped 3; count of bases not matched to a gene: 3. The CDR3 contains 15 residues.

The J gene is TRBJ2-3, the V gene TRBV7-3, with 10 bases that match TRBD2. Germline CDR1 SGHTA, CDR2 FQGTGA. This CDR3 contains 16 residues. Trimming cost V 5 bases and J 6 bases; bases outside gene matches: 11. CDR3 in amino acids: CASSPRLAGGLDTQYF. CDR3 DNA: TGTGCCAGCAGCCCGAGACTAGCGGGCGGCTTGGATACGCAGTATTTT. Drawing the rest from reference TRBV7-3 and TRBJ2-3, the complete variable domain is GAGVSQTPSNKVTEKGKYVELRCDPISGHTALYWYRQSLGQGPEFLIYFQGTGAADDSGLPNDRFFAVRPEGSVSTLKIQRTERGDSAVYLCASSPRLAGGLDTQYFGPGTRLTVL.

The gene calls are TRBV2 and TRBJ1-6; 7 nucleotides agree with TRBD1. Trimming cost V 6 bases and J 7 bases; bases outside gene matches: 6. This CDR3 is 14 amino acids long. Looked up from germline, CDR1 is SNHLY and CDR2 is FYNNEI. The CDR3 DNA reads TGTGCCAGCAGCCCAGGGACAGCCAATTCACCCCTCCACTTT. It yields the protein CASSPGTANSPLHF. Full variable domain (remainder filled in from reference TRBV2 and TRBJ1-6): EPEVTQTPSHQVTQMGQEVILRCVPISNHLYFYWYRQILGQKVEFLVSFYNNEISEKSEIFDDQFSVERPDGSNFTLKIRSTKLEDSAMYFCASSPGTANSPLHFGNGTRLTVT.

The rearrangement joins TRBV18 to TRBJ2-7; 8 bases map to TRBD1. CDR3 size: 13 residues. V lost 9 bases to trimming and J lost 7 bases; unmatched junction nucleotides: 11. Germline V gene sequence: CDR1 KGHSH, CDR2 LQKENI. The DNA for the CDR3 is TGTGCCAGTATTGGACAGGGAATGCGAGAGCAGTACTTC. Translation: CASIGQGMREQYF.

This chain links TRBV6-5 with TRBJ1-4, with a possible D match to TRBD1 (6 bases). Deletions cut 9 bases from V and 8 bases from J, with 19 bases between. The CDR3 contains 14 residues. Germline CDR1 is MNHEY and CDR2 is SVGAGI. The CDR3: CASWRGVWGEKLFF. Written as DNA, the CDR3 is TGTGCCAGTTGGAGGGGGGTTTGGGGCGAAAAACTGTTTTTT.

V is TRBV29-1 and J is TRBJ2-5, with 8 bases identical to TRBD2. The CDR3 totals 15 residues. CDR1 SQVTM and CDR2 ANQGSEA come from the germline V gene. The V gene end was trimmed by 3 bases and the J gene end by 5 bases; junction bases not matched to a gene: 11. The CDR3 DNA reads TGCAGCGTTGATGGGTCCGGGGGGGCCCTGGAGACCCAGTACTTC. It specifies CSVDGSGGALETQYF. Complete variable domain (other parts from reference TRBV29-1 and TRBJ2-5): SAVISQKPSRDICQRGTSLTIQCQVDSQVTMMFWYRQQPGQSLTLIATANQGSEATYESGFVIDKFPISRPNLTFSTLTVSNMSPEDSSIYLCSVDGSGGALETQYFGPGTRLLVL.

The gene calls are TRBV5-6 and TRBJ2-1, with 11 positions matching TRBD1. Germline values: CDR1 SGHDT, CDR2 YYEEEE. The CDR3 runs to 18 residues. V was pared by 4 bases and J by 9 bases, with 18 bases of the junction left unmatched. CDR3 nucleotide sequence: TGTGCCAGCAGCACCGGGACAGGGGGATTAGGGGTTAATCCTGAGCAGTTCTTC. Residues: CASSTGTGGLGVNPEQFF. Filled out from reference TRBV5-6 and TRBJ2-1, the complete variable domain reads DAGVTQSPTHLIKTRGQQVTLRCSPKSGHDTVSWYQQALGQGPQFIFQYYEEEERQRGNFPDRFSGHQFPNYSSELNVNALLLGDSALYLCASSTGTGGLGVNPEQFFGPGTRLTVL.

The chain's CDR3 is CASSEGTGRSEQYF. The CDR3 DNA is TGCGCCAGCAGTGAGGGGACAGGGAGGAGCGAGCAGTACTTC. This chain links TRBV10-2 with TRBJ2-7; 9 nucleotides align to TRBD1. Germline V CDR1 and CDR2: WSHSY, SAAADI. The V gene end was trimmed by 2 bases and the J gene end by 6 bases; junction bases not matched to a gene: 5. The CDR3 sequence is 14 residues long.

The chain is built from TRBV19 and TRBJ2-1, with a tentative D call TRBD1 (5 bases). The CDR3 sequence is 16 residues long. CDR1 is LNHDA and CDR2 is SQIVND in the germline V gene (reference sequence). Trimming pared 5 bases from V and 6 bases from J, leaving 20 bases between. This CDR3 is CASSPQYVGHFNEQFF. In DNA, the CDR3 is TGTGCCAGTAGTCCTCAATATGTGGGGCATTTCAATGAGCAGTTCTTC.

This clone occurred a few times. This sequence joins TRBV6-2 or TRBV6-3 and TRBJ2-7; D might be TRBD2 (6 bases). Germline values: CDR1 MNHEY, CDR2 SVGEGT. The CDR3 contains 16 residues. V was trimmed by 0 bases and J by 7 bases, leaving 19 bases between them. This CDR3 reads CASSYSAGTPLGEQYF. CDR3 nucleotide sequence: TGTGCCAGCAGTTACTCTGCTGGGACTCCCCTCGGAGAGCAGTACTTC.

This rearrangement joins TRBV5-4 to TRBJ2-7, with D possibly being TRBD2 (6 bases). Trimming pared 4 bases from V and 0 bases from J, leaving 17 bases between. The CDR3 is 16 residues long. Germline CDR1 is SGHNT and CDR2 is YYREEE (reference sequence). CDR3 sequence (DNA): TGTGCCAGCAGCCCTTCGGGAGCGGCGAGCTCCTACGAGCAGTACTTC. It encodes CASSPSGAASSYEQYF.

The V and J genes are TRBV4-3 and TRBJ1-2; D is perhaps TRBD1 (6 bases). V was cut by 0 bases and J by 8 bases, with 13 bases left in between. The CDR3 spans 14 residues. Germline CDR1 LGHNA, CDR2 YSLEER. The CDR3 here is CASSQEVWTEGYTF. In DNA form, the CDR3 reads TGCGCCAGCAGCCAAGAAGTTTGGACAGAAGGCTACACCTTC.

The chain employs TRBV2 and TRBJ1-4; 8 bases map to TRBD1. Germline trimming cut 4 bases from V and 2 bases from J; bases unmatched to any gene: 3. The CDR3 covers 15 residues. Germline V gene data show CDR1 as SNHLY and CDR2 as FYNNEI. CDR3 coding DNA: TGTGCCAGCAGTGGGCAGGGGGCTACTAATGAAAAACTGTTTTTT. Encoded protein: CASSGQGATNEKLFF. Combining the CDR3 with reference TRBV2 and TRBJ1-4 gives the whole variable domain EPEVTQTPSHQVTQMGQEVILRCVPISNHLYFYWYRQILGQKVEFLVSFYNNEISEKSEIFDDQFSVERPDGSNFTLKIRSTKLEDSAMYFCASSGQGATNEKLFFGSGTQLSVL.

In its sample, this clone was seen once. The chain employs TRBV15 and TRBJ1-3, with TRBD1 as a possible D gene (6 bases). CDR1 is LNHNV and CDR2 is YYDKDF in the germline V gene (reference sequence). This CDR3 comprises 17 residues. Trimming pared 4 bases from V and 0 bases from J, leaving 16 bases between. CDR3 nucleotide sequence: TGTGCCACCAGCAAGGGGGGAACCTTGTCCTCTGGAAACACCATATATTTT. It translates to CATSKGGTLSSGNTIYF.

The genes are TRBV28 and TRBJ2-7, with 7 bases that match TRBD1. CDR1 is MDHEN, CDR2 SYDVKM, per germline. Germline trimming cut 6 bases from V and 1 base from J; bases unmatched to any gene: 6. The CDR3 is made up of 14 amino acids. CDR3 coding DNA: TGTGCCAGCAGACCTCCAGGGGGATCCTACGAGCAGTACTTC. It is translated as CASRPPGGSYEQYF.

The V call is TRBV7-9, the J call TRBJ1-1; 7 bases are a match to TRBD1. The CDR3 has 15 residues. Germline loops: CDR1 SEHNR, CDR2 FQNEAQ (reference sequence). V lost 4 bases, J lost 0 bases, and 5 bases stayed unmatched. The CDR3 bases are TGTGCCAGCAGCTACCAGGGGGGCGTGAACACTGAAGCTTTCTTT. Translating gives CASSYQGGVNTEAFF.

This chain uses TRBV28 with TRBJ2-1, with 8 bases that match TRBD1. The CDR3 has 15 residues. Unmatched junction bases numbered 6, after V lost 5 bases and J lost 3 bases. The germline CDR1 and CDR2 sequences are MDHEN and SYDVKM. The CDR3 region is CASSQGQGSYNEQFF. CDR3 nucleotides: TGTGCCAGCAGTCAAGGACAGGGTAGCTACAATGAGCAGTTCTTC.

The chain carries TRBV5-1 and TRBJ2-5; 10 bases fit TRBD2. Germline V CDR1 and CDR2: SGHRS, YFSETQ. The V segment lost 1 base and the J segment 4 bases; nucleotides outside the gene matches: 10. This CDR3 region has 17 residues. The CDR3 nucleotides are TGCGCCAGCAGCTTGACCCCTAGCGGGAGAAGTGGAGAGACCCAGTACTTC. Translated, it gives CASSLTPSGRSGETQYF.

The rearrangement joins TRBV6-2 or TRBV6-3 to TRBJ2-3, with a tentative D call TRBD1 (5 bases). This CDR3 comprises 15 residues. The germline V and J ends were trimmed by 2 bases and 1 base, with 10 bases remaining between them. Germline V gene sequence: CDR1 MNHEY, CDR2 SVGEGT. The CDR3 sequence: CASSYGQGGTDTQYF. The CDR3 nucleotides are TGTGCCAGCAGTTACGGGCAGGGCGGCACAGATACGCAGTATTTT.

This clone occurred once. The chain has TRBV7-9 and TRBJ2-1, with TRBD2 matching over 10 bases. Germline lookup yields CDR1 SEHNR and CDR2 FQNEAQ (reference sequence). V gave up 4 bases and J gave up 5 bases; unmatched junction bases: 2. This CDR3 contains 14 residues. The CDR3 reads CASSYGTSDNEQFF. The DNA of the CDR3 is TGTGCCAGCAGCTACGGGACTAGCGACAATGAGCAGTTCTTC.

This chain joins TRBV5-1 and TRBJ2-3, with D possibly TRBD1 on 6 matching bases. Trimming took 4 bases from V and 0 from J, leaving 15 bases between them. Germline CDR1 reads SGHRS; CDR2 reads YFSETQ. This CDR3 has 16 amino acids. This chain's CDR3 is CASSTGTDASTDTQYF. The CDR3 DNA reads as TGCGCCAGCAGCACAGGGACGGATGCTAGCACAGATACGCAGTATTTT.

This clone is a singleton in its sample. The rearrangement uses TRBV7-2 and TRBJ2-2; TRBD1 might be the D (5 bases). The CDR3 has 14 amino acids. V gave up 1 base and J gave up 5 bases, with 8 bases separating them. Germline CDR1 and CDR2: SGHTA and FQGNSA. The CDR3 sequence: CASSLVQGTGELFF. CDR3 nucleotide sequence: TGTGCCAGCAGCTTAGTTCAGGGAACCGGGGAGCTGTTTTTT.

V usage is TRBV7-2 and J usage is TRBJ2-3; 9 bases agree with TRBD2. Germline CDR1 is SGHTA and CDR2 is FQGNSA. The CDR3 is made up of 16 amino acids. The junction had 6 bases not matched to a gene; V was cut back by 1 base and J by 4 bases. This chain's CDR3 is CASSLEVSSGADTQYF. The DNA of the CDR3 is TGTGCCAGCAGCTTAGAGGTTTCTAGCGGGGCAGATACGCAGTATTTT.

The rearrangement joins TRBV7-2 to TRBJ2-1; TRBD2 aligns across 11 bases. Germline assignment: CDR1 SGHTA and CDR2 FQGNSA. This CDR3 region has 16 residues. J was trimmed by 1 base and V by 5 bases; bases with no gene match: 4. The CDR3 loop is CASSARLAGSYNEQFF. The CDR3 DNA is TGTGCCAGCAGCGCACGACTAGCGGGATCCTACAATGAGCAGTTCTTC. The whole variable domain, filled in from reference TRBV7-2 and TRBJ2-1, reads GAGVSQSPSNKVTEKGKDVELRCDPISGHTALYWYRQSLGQGLEFLIYFQGNSAPDKSGLPSDRFSAERTGGSVSTLTIQRTQQEDSAVYLCASSARLAGSYNEQFFGPGTRLTVL.

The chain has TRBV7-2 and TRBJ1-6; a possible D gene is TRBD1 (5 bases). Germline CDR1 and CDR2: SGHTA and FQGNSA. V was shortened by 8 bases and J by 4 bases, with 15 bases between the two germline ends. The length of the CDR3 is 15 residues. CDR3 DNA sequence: TGTGCCAGCTCGCTCGGGGCGCCTTATAATTCACCCCTCCACTTT. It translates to CASSLGAPYNSPLHF.

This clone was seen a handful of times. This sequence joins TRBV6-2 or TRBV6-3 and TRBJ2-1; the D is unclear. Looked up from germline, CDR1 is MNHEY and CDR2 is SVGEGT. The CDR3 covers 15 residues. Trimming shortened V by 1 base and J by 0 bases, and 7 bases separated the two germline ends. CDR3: CASSYWVGSYNEQFF. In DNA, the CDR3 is TGTGCCAGCAGTTACTGGGTCGGCTCCTACAATGAGCAGTTCTTC.

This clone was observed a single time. The CDR3 region is CASSLGRLAGGKGEWNEQFF. As DNA, the CDR3 is TGCGCCAGCAGCTTGGGGCGCCTAGCGGGGGGGAAAGGGGAGTGGAATGAGCAGTTCTTC. The chain carries TRBV5-1 and TRBJ2-1; 12 nucleotides line up with TRBD2. The CDR3 is 20 amino acids. Looked up from germline, CDR1 is SGHRS and CDR2 is YFSETQ. With V trimmed by 0 bases and J by 7 bases, 17 bases remained unmatched.

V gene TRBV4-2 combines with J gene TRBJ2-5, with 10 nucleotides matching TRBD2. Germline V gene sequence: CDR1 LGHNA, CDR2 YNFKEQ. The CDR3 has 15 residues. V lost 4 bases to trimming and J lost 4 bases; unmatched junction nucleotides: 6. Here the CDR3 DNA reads TGTGCCAGCAGCCGGGCTAGCGGGGGATCAGAGACCCAGTACTTC. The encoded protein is CASSRASGGSETQYF.

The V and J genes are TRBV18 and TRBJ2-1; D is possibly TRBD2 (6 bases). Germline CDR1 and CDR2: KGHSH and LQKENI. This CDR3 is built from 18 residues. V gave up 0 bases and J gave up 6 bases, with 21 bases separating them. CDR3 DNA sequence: TGTGCCAGCTCACCACCGGTGGTTTTACGGGGGTCTCGCAATGAGCAGTTCTTC. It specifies CASSPPVVLRGSRNEQFF.